The clone carrying this T cell receptor beta chain has more than one count but fewer than ten. Its antigen is currently unknown. The data were produced by immunoSEQ multiplex PCR, yet TCRdb's version contains in-frame clones alone and is incomplete. This sample has about 11,000 clones; 65% to 80% occur once, and the top ten carry about 38%. This specimen comes from a study of somatic mutations in cytotoxic T cells in rheumatoid arthritis. The overall study: The authors flow-sorted some V beta antibody-stained T-cell populations at nearly 100% purity, including V beta1+ cells that they sequenced for TCRB.

Points from the study as a whole: Age was associated with higher CD8+ clonality in rheumatoid arthritis patients, not in healthy controls. The top CD8+ clone topped 20% of CD8+ cells in about an eighth of the roughly 65 patients.

Trimming left V 5 bases short and J 2 bases short, with 19 bases between. The germline V gene encodes CDR1 SEHNR and CDR2 FQNEAQ (reference sequence). The CDR3 sequence is 16 residues long. Isolating CD4+ and CD8+ cells involved positive magnetic bead selection on an AutoMACS. Their purity was then checked by flow cytometry. The specimen sequenced was CD8+ T cells sorted from blood. This chain connects TRBV7-9 to TRBJ2-7; D perhaps matches TRBD1 (6 bases). The TCR was taken from an adult with rheumatoid arthritis. CDR3 amino acids: CASSVSTGKGAYEQYF. In DNA form, the CDR3 reads TGTGCCAGCAGCGTATCTACAGGGAAAGGGGCCTACGAGCAGTACTTC. The variable domain in full, with the rest retrieved from reference TRBV7-9 and TRBJ2-7, is DTGVSQNPRHKITKRGQNVTFRCDPISEHNRLYWYRQTLGQGPEFLTYFQNEAQLEKSRLLSDRFSAERPKGSFSTLEIQRTEQGDSAMYLCASSVSTGKGAYEQYFGPGTRLTVT.